This T cell receptor beta chain appears in the sequencing data of a study of cytomegalovirus exposure and HLA in healthy donors (dated by TCRdb to between 2016 and 2019). Describing the broader study: An earlier analysis of roughly 570 of the donors reported 276 Gb of sequence data and approximately 120 million unique TCR beta sequences obtained from about 179 million T cells. About five DR-DQ haplotypes were handled as single units for association and clustering, since linkage in the cohort was strong. Every repertoire in the discovery cohort had been generated on one and the same sequencing platform. In the later analysis, no new phenotypic data were used to find candidate immune exposures; instead, reliance was placed on TCR beta sequences and their occurrence across donors. The genetic ancestry cluster associated with self-reported Caucasian donors included roughly 84% of the roughly 360 genotyped donors. An early release that covered approximately 600 HLA-typed donors contained approximately 300 gigabases of sequencing data and about 84 million unique TCR sequences. Typing coverage varied by locus: roughly 629-640 donors for A, B, C, DRB1 and DQB1; about 520 for DQA1; 606 for DPA1; 450 to 480 for DPB1. Both class I and class II loci were covered by HLA typing, at four-digit resolution. An earlier analysis of several hundred of the donors applied high-throughput TCR beta sequencing to assess whether each TCR beta V gene segment acted as functional or pseudogenic. The study used immunosequencing to profile the T cell repertoires of 600 to 850 subjects and linked those repertoires to cytomegalovirus serostatus. Across under 500 genotyped donors of the cohort, an average of about 250,000 unique TCR beta nucleotide sequences per donor were sequenced, and around 19% of those sequences were non-productive. Besides the first cohort of approximately 670 subjects, a separate validation cohort made up of 120 different subjects was used. A later analysis re-examined previously published TCR beta repertoires from just over 650 donors and added high-resolution HLA genotyping to investigate patterns of TCR occurrence. The study aimed to test whether cataloging public T cell receptors could reveal signatures of past pathogen exposure. In a later genetic analysis, genome-wide SNP genotypes for about three fifths of the roughly 670 donors were used, and that subset was treated as a discovery cohort. Donor age, sex, ethnicity and CMV serostatus were compiled alongside the repertoire data. To predict cytomegalovirus infection status, the study combined high-throughput TCR immunosequencing, statistical association of individual TCRs with disease status, and machine learning. General conclusions and limits of the study: In a later analysis, TCR association rates were found to vary across HLA loci, with the most associated TCRs seen for DRB1 alleles and the fewest for HLA-C alleles. About 15 rarely observed V segments, including chromosome 9 orphons, were excluded from the earlier analysis of several hundred of the donors because counts were too low. In a later genetic analysis, a missense DCLRE1C variant was associated with V-gene and J-gene trimming of TCR beta chains, and the association was replicated in an independent cohort. Correlated functional status among segregating V segments might be attributable to linkage disequilibrium, but an unknown experimental factor could not be ruled out. The authors suggested that the approach could potentially be generalized to other disease states and immunological phenotypes. In vitro tests confirmed that a few of the cytomegalovirus-associated TCR beta chains recognize cytomegalovirus antigens. The presence/absence analyses assumed that sequencing depth was roughly uniform across donors, and that assumption may not be true. According to a later analysis, most CMV-associated TCR beta chains appeared to be HLA-restricted, and the HLA associations seemed to be driven largely by CMV exposure. Cytomegalovirus status was reported to be diagnosed by the classifier with high specificity and sensitivity in both the original and validation cohorts. Broadly in line with IMGT annotations, most TCR beta V segments showed up in productive rearrangements about 90% or about 30% of the time in an earlier analysis of 587 of the donors. A further reported finding was that TCR beta sequences accurately predicted the HLA-A and HLA-B alleles for most subjects in the first cohort. Because HLA typing was unavailable for some donors at each locus, only the typed subset was used in association tests. Some IMGT-functional V segments, including TRBV6-2 and TRBV6-3, could not be distinguished by the 87-base-pair reads and were therefore excluded. A later analysis found that HLA-associated TCR beta chains were more clonally expanded and had lower generation probabilities than equally common non-associated chains. The study gave a list of roughly 150 TCR beta chains associated with cytomegalovirus. In this cohort, only TCR beta chains were sequenced, and detectable features were limited by the absence of alpha or paired-chain data. A later genetic analysis reported fewer N-insertions in productive TCRs among donors in an Asian-associated ancestry cluster than the roughly 700-donor mean. For the cohort, immune exposure information was limited to CMV serostatus. Several of the top co-occurrence clusters appeared to be linked to parvovirus B19, influenza, CMV and Epstein-Barr virus, according to a later analysis. While some public TCRs were present in many individuals, most TCR sequences turned up only very rarely across donors. Strong co-occurrence of HLA alleles, especially DR and DQ, made assigning TCR associations to individual alleles difficult. In a later analysis, about 16,000 TCR beta sequences were associated with specific HLA alleles at a false discovery rate of 0.05. A cluster of highly shared sequence variants was judged likely to represent a technical artifact of the sequencing pipeline.

Preparation of the library involved the immunoSEQ multiplex PCR assay. The multiplex PCR relied on a mix of 60 forward primers for TCR Vbeta segments and 13 reverse primers for TCR Jbeta segments. Amplification of the CDR3 region of rearranged TCR beta genes was performed with a multiplex PCR assay on genomic DNA. The amplified TCR beta libraries were sequenced on the Illumina HiSeq System as 87-base-pair reads. Under the source paper's analysis protocol: Across the 600 to 700 repertoires, a later analysis counted tens of millions of unique TCR beta chains, approximately 12 million of which were shared by at least two donors. Raw reads were error-corrected and collapsed into unique sequences by a nearest-neighbor algorithm in which closely related sequences were merged to remove PCR and sequencing errors. Alignment of CDR3 sequences to IMGT reference sequences was used to assign V, D and J gene segments. Each retained sequence needed at least a six-nucleotide match to both a V gene segment and a J gene segment. A rearrangement counted as productive if the CDR3 had no stop codons and remained in frame with V and J, and every other rearrangement counted as non-productive. CDR3 was defined according to IMGT convention as the region running from the second conserved V-encoded cysteine to the conserved J-encoded phenylalanine. In an earlier analysis of just under 600 of the donors, sequences lacking an unambiguous match to a single V gene segment were excluded. In an earlier analysis of approximately 590 of the donors, a V segment was called functional when productive rearrangements were above 56.7%, and segregating when the standard deviation between donors exceeded 5%. A statistical classification framework was developed to diagnose cytomegalovirus status using the catalog of TCR beta chain sequences. In a later analysis, V and J genes were assigned by comparing TCR nucleotide sequences against IMGT/GENE-DB human TR gene sequences. The TCRdist pipeline was used in a later analysis to assign CDR3 sequences and most-parsimonious VDJ recombination scenarios. In a later analysis, every TCR beta chain was defined by the combination of its CDR3 amino acid sequence and its V-gene family, and reads without a unique V-gene family were dropped. A later analysis removed several hundred highly shared, low-generation-probability nucleotide sequences to deal with suspected cross-contamination and a sequencing artifact. A later analysis calculated a clonal expansion index for each public chain from normalized within-repertoire ranks of inferred template counts. Generation probabilities in a later analysis came from a VDJ recombination model fitted to out-of-frame rearrangements, and those results were checked against IGoR. In a later analysis, hypergeometric tests were used to score TCR-TCR, TCR-HLA and TCR-CMV co-occurrence, with a repertoire-size bias correction applied to TCR pairs. In a later analysis, false discovery rates were estimated by permuting HLA or CMV assignments 20 times. In a later analysis, co-occurring TCRs were grouped with DBSCAN, and TCRdist sequence similarity was added when clustering was performed within HLA-allele-positive subsets. Co-occurrence clustering excluded repertoires with fewer than 30,000 or more than 120,000 public chains, plus five with anomalous nucleotide sharing. Sourced from immuneACCESS, this table was stored by TCRdb with only in-frame sequences that have V and J called. A share of the clones is absent; for the studies checked, an unresolved V gene accounts for under half, and the remainder has no known explanation. The V and J calls and clone size are taken from that table; D and trimming were inferred from the DNA. Here the sample has 150,000 to 200,000 clones; over 80% occur a single time. The ten biggest clones cover 1.2% of the sample.

The cohort comprised around 690 healthy bone marrow donors. At the time of sampling, every cohort member was nominally healthy, though immune exposures that went unrecorded were likely present. The donor was CMV seronegative and was included in the group of 352 seronegative cohort members. Every donor gave a peripheral blood sample, and the peripheral blood mononuclear cells from that sample were used for TCR beta sequencing. The Qiagen DNeasy Blood Extraction Kit was used to extract genomic DNA from the blood cell samples. Taken from the germline V gene (reference sequence), the CDR1 and CDR2 loops are SGHKS and YYEKEE. Compared with germline, V lacks 5 bases and J lacks 7 bases; bases without a gene match: 7. The CDR3 spans 14 residues, from the cysteine through the phenylalanine. Only the CDR3 portion is preserved as DNA: 42 bases, with reading frame beginning at the first base. Turning to this clone: Which antigen it targets is not known. Within one base of it there is no much larger clone, and no base qualities were kept.

The clonotype was recovered from a boy younger than 10 in good health and CMV-seronegative. The chain joins TRBV5-5 to TRBJ2-2, and 8 bases in between align with TRBD1. The sequencing sample was made of PBMCs. The CDR3 sequence is CASRDRVLIGELFF. The DNA sequence is given as TGTGCCAGCAGGGACAGGGTTTTGATCGGGGAGCTGTTTTTT.